This T cell receptor (beta chain) was profiled in a study of blood T cell repertoires in COVID-19. Whole-study context: Acute and convalescent COVID-19 samples came from the United States, Italy and Spain. PBMCs, B-cell-depleted T cells, or T cells were the source of the cDNA or gDNA that made up the material.

This clone was seen once. Cohort placement rested on clinical history that participants reported themselves. In germline, CDR1 is SGDLS, CDR2 YYNGEE. The CDR3 covers 12 residues. V lost 0 bases, J lost 6 bases, and 3 bases lay in between. Original data processing: Amplification of reference gene primers was used by the study to estimate nucleated cell counts. Assay used: immunoSEQ multiplex PCR; TCRdb lists only in-frame clones, some missing. V, J and clone size reflect that table, while D and trimming were determined from the DNA. The sample has approximately 400,000 clones, 91% seen once. The rearrangement joins TRBV9 to TRBJ1-4; D gene ambiguous. Input material: PBMCs or T cells enriched from blood (not recorded which). The source is a woman aged 40 to 50 who had been exposed to COVID-19. CDR3 protein: CASSVGDEKLFF. The DNA of the CDR3 is TGTGCCAGCAGCGTAGGCGATGAAAAACTGTTTTTT.